This T cell receptor (beta chain) was sequenced for a study of T-cell memory formation after mild COVID-19 (dated by TCRdb to the early 2020s). For the wider study: Most TCR sequence clusters were specific to one of the two donors. In two donors, T-cell clones that expanded and contracted after mild COVID-19 were followed by sequencing TCRalpha and TCRbeta repertoires longitudinally. The cohort was made up of two young adult volunteers, one female and one male, who were previously healthy.

The CDR3 measures 15 amino acids from cysteine to phenylalanine. The entry retains the CDR3 DNA only, 45 bases that are in frame from base 1. The germline V gene encodes CDR1 MNHNY and CDR2 SVGAGI (reference sequence). V is clipped by 6 bases and J by 10 bases, and the sequence between their germline boundaries is 19 bases long. Concerning this clonotype itself: Its antigen remains undetermined. No base-level quality is on record; no much larger clone is a single base apart.

Ficoll-Paque density gradient centrifugation was used to isolate PBMCs. TCRdb records Illumina NovaSeq 6000 as the sequencer. cDNA libraries for TCRalpha and TCRbeta were prepared by 5'RACE using constant-segment primers, with sample barcodes and unique molecular identifiers added. RNA was extracted from every sample with Trizol reagent. The libraries were amplified in two PCR steps, and the second step added a second sample barcode and Illumina TruSeq adapters. Libraries were sequenced on an Illumina NovaSeq with 2 x 150 bp paired-end reads. As for the authors' bioinformatics: The reads were demultiplexed and collapsed into UMI-guided consensus sequences using migec v1.2.7. Using mixcr v2.1.11, UMI consensuses were aligned to TRA and TRB V and J templates and then assembled into clonotypes. A clonotype was counted as expanded or contracted only if both edgeR and NoisET called the change significant, with noise models trained on biological replicates. For edgeR calls, the cutoffs were a false discovery rate-adjusted p below 0.01 and a log2 fold-change threshold of 1. PCA with hierarchical clustering of max-normalized trajectories of the 1000 most abundant clonotypes was used as exploratory dynamics analysis. Each responding clone was given a CD4 or CD8 phenotype based on the CD4+ and CD8+ repertoires, which had been sequenced separately. TCRdb trimmed public reads at Q25 via fastp, called clones via MiXCR and kept in-frame beta chains. Under each unique CDR3 protein, matching rows form one entry showing the most common genes and DNA. Here the V and J calls rest on TCRdb's processing, not on the authors' analysis. This sample comprises approximately 250,000 distinct CDR3 sequences, over 15% of them detected only once. The ten largest clonotypes hold roughly 21% of the sample.

Summary of the overall study and its limitations: SARS-CoV-2 specificity of the second-wave clones peaking on day 37 was not confirmed. Balanced CD4/CD8 phenotypes were observed for clones contracting from day 15 to 85, whereas a bias towards CD4+ was observed for a second wave of clones expanding from day 15 to 37. The study covered only a couple of mild cases, and larger cohorts including severe cases with pre-infection samples were considered necessary. Some responding clones were detected in pre-infection memory, suggesting pre-existing cross-reactive memory T cells joined the SARS-CoV-2 response. Contracting CD4+ clones appeared mostly in the CM and EM memory subsets, whereas CD8+ clones were enriched in EMRA.

Sample: PBMCs or a T cell subset sorted from them (not recorded which). The rearranged segments are TRBV6-6 and TRBJ1-6; the D gene is perhaps TRBD1, on 5 matching bases. This TCR derives from a man aged 18 to 30 who had mild COVID-19 (a few samples of this study predate the infection). The sample titles of this study are shuffled in the database, so cell type and time point are left out; the donor was told from shared clones. The CDR3 has the sequence CASSPTAPKGSPLHF. The sequenced DNA is TGTGCCAGCAGCCCGACAGCTCCTAAGGGGTCACCCCTCCACTTT.